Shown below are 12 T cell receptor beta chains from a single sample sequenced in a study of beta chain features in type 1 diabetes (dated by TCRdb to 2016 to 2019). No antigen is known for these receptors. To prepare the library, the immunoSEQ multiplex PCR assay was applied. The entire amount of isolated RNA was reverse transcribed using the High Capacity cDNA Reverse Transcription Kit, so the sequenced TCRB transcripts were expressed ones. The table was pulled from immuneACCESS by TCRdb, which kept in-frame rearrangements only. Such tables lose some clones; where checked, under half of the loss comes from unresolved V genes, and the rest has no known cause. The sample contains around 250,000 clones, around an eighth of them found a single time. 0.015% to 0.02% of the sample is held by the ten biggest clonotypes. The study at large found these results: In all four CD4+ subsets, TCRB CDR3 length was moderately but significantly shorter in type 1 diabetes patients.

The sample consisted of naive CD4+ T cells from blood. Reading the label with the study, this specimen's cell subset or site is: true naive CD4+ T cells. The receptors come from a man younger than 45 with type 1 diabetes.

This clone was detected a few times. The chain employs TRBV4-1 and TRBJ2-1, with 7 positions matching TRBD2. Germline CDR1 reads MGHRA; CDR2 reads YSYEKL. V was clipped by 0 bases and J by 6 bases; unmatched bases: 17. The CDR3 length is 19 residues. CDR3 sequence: CASSQDRGPSGGVPNEQFF. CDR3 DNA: TGCGCCAGCAGCCAAGATCGGGGCCCCTCGGGGGGAGTCCCCAATGAGCAGTTCTTC.

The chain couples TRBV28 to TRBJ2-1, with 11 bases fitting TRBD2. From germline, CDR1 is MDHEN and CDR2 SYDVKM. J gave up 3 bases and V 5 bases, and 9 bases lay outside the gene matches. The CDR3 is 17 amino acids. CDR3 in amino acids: CASSPWTGTSGYNEQFF. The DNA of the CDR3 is TGTGCCAGCAGTCCCTGGACCGGGACTAGCGGCTACAATGAGCAGTTCTTC.

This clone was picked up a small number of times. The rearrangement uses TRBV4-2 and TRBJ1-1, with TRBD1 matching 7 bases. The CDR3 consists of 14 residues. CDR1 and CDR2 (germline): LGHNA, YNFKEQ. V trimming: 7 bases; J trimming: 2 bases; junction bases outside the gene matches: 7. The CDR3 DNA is TGTGCCAGCACCTTCAGGGGGTCAAACACTGAAGCTTTCTTT. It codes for CASTFRGSNTEAFF.

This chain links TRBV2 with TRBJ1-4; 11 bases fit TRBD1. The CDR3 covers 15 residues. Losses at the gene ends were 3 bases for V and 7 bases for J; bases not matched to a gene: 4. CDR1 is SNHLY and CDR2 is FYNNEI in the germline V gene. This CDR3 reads CASSEDRGRIEKLFF. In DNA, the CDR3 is TGTGCCAGCAGTGAGGACAGGGGGCGAATTGAAAAACTGTTTTTT.

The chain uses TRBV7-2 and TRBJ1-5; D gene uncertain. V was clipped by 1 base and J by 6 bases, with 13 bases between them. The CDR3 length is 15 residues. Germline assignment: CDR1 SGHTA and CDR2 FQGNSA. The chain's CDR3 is CASSLVSQSGQPQHF. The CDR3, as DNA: TGTGCCAGCAGCTTAGTTAGCCAAAGCGGTCAGCCCCAGCATTTT. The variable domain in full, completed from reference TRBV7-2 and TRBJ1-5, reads GAGVSQSPSNKVTEKGKDVELRCDPISGHTALYWYRQSLGQGLEFLIYFQGNSAPDKSGLPSDRFSAERTGGSVSTLTIQRTQQEDSAVYLCASSLVSQSGQPQHFGDGTRLSIL.

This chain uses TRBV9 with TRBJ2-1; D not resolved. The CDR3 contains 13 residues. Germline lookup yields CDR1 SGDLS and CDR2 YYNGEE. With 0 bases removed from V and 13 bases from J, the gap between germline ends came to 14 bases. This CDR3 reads CASSVARLSAQFF. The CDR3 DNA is TGTGCCAGCAGCGTAGCCCGCCTAAGCGCTCAGTTCTTC.

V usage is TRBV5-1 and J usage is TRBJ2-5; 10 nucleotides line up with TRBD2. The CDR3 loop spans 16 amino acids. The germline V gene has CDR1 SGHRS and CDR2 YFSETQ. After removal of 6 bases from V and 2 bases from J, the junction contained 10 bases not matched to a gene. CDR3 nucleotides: TGCGCCAGCACCCCGGGACTAGCGCCTACACAAGAGACCCAGTACTTC. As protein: CASTPGLAPTQETQYF. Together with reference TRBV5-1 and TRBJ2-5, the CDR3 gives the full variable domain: KAGVTQTPRYLIKTRGQQVTLSCSPISGHRSVSWYQQTPGQGLQFLFEYFSETQRNKGNFPGRFSGRQFSNSRSEMNVSTLELGDSALYLCASTPGLAPTQETQYFGPGTRLLVL.

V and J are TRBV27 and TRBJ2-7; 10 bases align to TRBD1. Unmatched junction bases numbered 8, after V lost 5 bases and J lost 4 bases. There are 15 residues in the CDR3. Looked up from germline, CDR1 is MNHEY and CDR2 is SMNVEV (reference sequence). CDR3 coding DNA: TGTGCCAGCAGTCAACGGACAGGGGGACGATACGAGCAGTACTTC. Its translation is CASSQRTGGRYEQYF.

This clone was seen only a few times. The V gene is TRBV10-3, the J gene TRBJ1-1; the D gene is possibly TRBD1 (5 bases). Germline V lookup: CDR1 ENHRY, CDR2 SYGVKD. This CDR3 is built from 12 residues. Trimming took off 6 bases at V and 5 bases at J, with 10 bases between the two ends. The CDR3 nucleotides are TGTGCCATCAGGGACGGGGGTACTGAAGCTTTCTTT. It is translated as CAIRDGGTEAFF.

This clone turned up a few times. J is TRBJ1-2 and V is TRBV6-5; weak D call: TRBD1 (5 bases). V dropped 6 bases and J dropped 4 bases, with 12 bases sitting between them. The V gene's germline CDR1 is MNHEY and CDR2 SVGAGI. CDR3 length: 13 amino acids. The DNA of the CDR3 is TGTGCCAGCAGCCAGGGAGGGCCCTATGGCTACACCTTC. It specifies CASSQGGPYGYTF.

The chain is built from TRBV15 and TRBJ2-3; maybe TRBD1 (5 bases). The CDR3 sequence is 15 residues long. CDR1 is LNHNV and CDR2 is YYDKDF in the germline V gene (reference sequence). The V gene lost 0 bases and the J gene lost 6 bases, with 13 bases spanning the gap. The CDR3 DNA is TGTGCCACCAGCAGAGAATACGGACACATGGATACGCAGTATTTT. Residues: CATSREYGHMDTQYF.

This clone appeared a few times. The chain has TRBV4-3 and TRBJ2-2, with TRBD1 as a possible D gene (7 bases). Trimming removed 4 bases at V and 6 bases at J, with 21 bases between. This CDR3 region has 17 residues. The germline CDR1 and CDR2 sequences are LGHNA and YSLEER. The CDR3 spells CASSRLWRDSSAGELFF. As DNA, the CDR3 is TGCGCCAGCAGCCGCCTCTGGAGGGACAGTAGCGCCGGGGAGCTGTTTTTT.